The next 9 T cell receptor beta chains were all read from a single sample in a study of blood T cells in healthy people across ages. Together with a sample-barcoded 5' primer, a J-beta primer mix was included in a second PCR lasting about 7 to 11 cycles. TCRdb passed the 5' RACE reads through MiXCR, listing each CDR3 protein once. The sample includes roughly 1.9 million distinct CDR3 sequences, 39% of them seen just once. The sequenced material came from blood. These receptors were collected from a human donor in good health.

This clonotype was observed a handful of times. The gene calls are TRBV4-2 and TRBJ1-2; tentatively, D is TRBD1 (6 bases). Trimming stripped 0 bases from V and 3 bases from J, with 14 bases between. CDR1 LGHNA and CDR2 YNFKEQ come from the germline V gene. The CDR3 consists of 16 residues. The CDR3 reads CASSQDGGGTYYGYTF. The CDR3 DNA sequence: TGTGCCAGCAGCCAAGATGGTGGAGGGACATACTATGGCTACACCTTC.

The chain combines TRBV7-2 with TRBJ2-1; no firm D call. Germline CDR1 reads SGHTA; CDR2 reads FQGNSA. The germline V and J ends were trimmed by 3 bases and 5 bases, with 17 bases remaining between them. This CDR3 region has 16 residues. The CDR3 loop reads CASSFRAPRADNEQFF. CDR3 DNA: TGTGCCAGCAGCTTCCGGGCCCCGCGCGCCGACAATGAGCAGTTCTTC.

This clonotype was recorded a few times. The chain has TRBV10-3 and TRBJ1-5; TRBD1 is a possible D gene (5 bases). V dropped 2 bases and J dropped 6 bases, with 14 bases sitting between them. CDR3 length equals 15 residues. Germline assignment: CDR1 ENHRY and CDR2 SYGVKD. CDR3 sequence reads: CAISERGQGSQPQHF. CDR3 bases: TGTGCCATCAGTGAGCGGGGCCAGGGCTCTCAGCCCCAGCATTTT.

This clonotype was observed at least ten times. The chain carries TRBV15 and TRBJ2-6; D is possibly TRBD1 (6 bases). The CDR3 has 15 residues. V was trimmed by 4 bases and J by 1 base, leaving 8 bases between them. Germline lookup yields CDR1 LNHNV and CDR2 YYDKDF (reference sequence). DNA of the CDR3: TGTGCCACCAGCAAAGGGGGTTCTGGGGCCAACGTCCTGACTTTC. This gives the protein CATSKGGSGANVLTF.

The J gene is TRBJ1-2, the V gene TRBV7-2; tentative D call: TRBD1 (5 bases). The germline CDR1 and CDR2 sequences are SGHTA and FQGNSA. V was cut by 7 bases and J by 1 base, with 19 bases left in between. The CDR3 extends over 16 amino acids. CDR3 region: CASTPTGGQVNYGYTF. The CDR3 DNA reads as TGTGCCAGCACACCAACCGGAGGACAAGTTAACTATGGCTACACCTTC.

V gene TRBV12-3 or TRBV12-4 combines with J gene TRBJ1-1; 7 bases agree with TRBD1. Germline trimming cut 7 bases from V and 12 bases from J; bases unmatched to any gene: 8. The CDR3 runs 11 residues. The CDR3 region is CASNTDRRTFF. CDR3 in DNA: TGTGCCAGCAATACGGACAGGAGAACTTTCTTT.

This clonotype showed up just a few times. V gene TRBV7-2 combines with J gene TRBJ1-2, with a possible D match to TRBD1 (5 bases). Germline-derived CDR1 and CDR2 are SGHTA and FQGNSA. The CDR3 contains 16 residues. Trimming removed 1 base at V and 2 bases at J, with 14 bases between. The CDR3 is CASSLGFRARNYGYTF. Written as DNA, the CDR3 is TGTGCCAGCAGCTTAGGGTTCAGGGCTCGGAACTATGGCTACACCTTC.

This clonotype was counted a few times. The V and J genes are TRBV20-1 and TRBJ2-5; 9 positions agree with TRBD1. TRBJ2-7 matches the DNA end more closely, so the J call is doubtful. This CDR3 region has 14 residues. CDR1 is DFQATT and CDR2 is SNEGSKA in the germline V gene (reference sequence). CDR3 amino acids: CSAREGTGYSEQYF. DNA of the CDR3: TGCAGTGCTAGAGAGGGGACAGGGTATAGCGAGCAGTACTTC.

Notes on this clonotype: This may come from a read error, since a much larger clone is one base off. This sequence joins TRBV29-1 and TRBJ1-1; no definite D call. Trimming pared 4 bases from V and 1 base from J, leaving 4 bases between. The CDR3 runs 11 residues. Germline V lookup: CDR1 SQVTM, CDR2 ANQGSEA. As DNA, the CDR3 is TGCAGCGTTGCATCGAACACTGAAGCTTTCTTT. Protein sequence: CSVASNTEAFF.